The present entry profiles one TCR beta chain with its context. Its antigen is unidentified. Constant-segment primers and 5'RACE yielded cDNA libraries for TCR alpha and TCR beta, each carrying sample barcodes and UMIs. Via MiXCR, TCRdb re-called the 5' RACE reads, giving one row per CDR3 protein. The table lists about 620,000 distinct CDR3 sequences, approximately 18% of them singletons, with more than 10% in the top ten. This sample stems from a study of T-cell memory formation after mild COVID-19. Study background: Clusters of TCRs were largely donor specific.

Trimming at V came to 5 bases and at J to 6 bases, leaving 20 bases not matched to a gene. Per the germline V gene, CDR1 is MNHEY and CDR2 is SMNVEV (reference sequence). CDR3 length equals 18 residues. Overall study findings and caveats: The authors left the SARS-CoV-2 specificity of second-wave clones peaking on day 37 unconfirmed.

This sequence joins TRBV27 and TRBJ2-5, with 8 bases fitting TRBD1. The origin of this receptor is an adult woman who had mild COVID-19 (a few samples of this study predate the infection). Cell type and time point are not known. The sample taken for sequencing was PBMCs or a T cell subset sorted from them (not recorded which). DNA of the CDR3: TGTGCCAGCAGTCTAACTAGCCCTTGGACAGGGAACGGAAAGACCCAGTACTTC. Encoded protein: CASSLTSPWTGNGKTQYF.